This T cell receptor beta chain was recovered during a study of cytomegalovirus exposure and HLA in healthy donors. Comments on this clone: Its antigen is as yet unknown.

Primers for the PCR totalled 60 Vbeta and 13 Jbeta. The protocol was immunoSEQ multiplex PCR, while the TCRdb copy is restricted to in-frame clones and leaves out a portion. The sample has tens of thousands of clones, about 81% seen once; the top ten hold roughly 3%. Study findings and constraints: In a later analysis, parvovirus B19, influenza, CMV and Epstein-Barr virus appeared linked to several top co-occurrence clusters.

Sequenced material: PBMCs. The source of this sequence is a woman in her 40s in good health and CMV-seronegative.

For the CDR3, the DNA is TGTGCCAGCAGCGTACAGCCGGGACAAGAGACCCAGTACTTC. Its translation is CASSVQPGQETQYF. The rearrangement uses TRBV9 and TRBJ2-5, with D maybe TRBD2 (5 bases). CDR3 size: 14 residues. From germline, CDR1 is SGDLS and CDR2 YYNGEE. V lost 1 base, J lost 2 bases, and 9 bases lay in between.